The 27 T cell receptor gamma chains below were found in one sample sequenced in a study of gamma delta lymphoproliferative disorders and STAT genes (dated by TCRdb to 2016 to 2019). The library was made by multiplex PCR. The listed sequencing device is Illumina MiSeq. In TCRdb, clones were called once more from the public reads by CATT, and rows of identical DNA were later combined. The table for this sample lists roughly 710 gamma-chain clones; approximately 10% of them were counted only once. Jointly, the top ten make up over 30% of the sample. For TCR sequencing, genomic DNA was taken from peripheral blood mononuclear cells isolated from both patients and controls. Sequences were obtained from blood. Receptors were obtained from a human donor in good health.

By share, this clone ranks as medium-sized (0.01 to 0.1%). The chain links TRGV3 to TRGJ1 or TRGJ2. The J gene was not available in TCRdb and was assigned here by matching the DNA to germline segments. Germline values: CDR1 VTNTFY, CDR2 YDVSTARD (reference sequence). J gave up 7 bases and V 0 bases, and 6 bases lay outside the gene matches. This CDR3 is built from 13 residues. CDR3 amino acids: CATWDRLGYKKLF. CDR3 sequence (DNA): TGTGCCACCTGGGACAGGCTCGGGTATAAGAAACTCTTT.

By share, this clone counts as medium-sized. This sequence joins TRGV5 and TRGJ1 or TRGJ2. Since TCRdb gives no J gene, matching the DNA to germline was used here to assign it. The length of the CDR3 is 11 residues. Germline CDR1 and CDR2: VINAFY and YDVSNSKD. The trim removed 0 bases at V and 10 bases at J, leaving 3 bases unmatched. The CDR3 nucleotides read TGTGCCACCTGGGACAGGCGCAAGAAACTCTTT. Residues: CATWDRRKKLF.

By its share, this clone is large. V gene TRGV4 combines with J gene TRGJP1. Matching the DNA to germline supplied the J gene, which TCRdb does not give. The CDR3 has 13 residues. Per germline, CDR1 EGSTGY and CDR2 YDSYTSSV. The V gene end was trimmed by 3 bases and the J gene end by 2 bases; junction bases not matched to a gene: 0. CDR3 protein: CATWDTTGWFKIF. CDR3 coding DNA: TGTGCCACCTGGGATACCACTGGTTGGTTCAAGATATTT.

This clone is deemed medium-sized. The chain has TRGV2 and TRGJ1 or TRGJ2. The J gene, not given by TCRdb, was assigned here from a germline match of the nucleotide sequence. The CDR3 is made up of 15 amino acids. Germline CDR1 EGSNGY, CDR2 YDSYNSKV. With V trimmed by 3 bases and J by 1 base, 9 bases remained unmatched. CDR3 nucleotides: TGTGCCACCTGGGACAGGCCCTTTAATTATTATAAGAAACTCTTT. As protein: CATWDRPFNYYKKLF.

This clone is labeled as medium-sized. The rearrangement links TRGV3 to TRGJ1 or TRGJ2. Because TCRdb records no J gene, it was assigned here through a match of the DNA to germline. CDR1 is VTNTFY and CDR2 is YDVSTARD in the germline V gene (reference sequence). The CDR3 extends over 13 amino acids. V lost 0 bases to trimming and J lost 6 bases; unmatched junction nucleotides: 5. The CDR3 DNA is TGTGCCACCTGGGACAGGCCGGGTTATAAGAAACTCTTT. As protein: CATWDRPGYKKLF.

Concerning this clone: The limits of the CDR3 on the DNA are not certain, so only TCRdb's listed CDR3 is given. A V gene of TRGV10 was called, but no J gene was assigned. TRGV10 is classed as an ORF, of uncertain function. Counting both end residues, the CDR3 totals 13 amino acids. CDR3 amino acids: CTTVLRVGWFKIF.

Sample share makes this clone medium-sized. The sample contains more than one DNA sequence encoding this CDR3. The chain has TRGV4 and TRGJ1 or TRGJ2. Matching the DNA to germline supplied the J gene, which TCRdb does not give. After removal of 5 bases from V and 1 base from J, the junction contained 2 bases not matched to a gene. Germline CDR1 is EGSTGY and CDR2 is YDSYTSSV. The CDR3 consists of 12 residues. CDR3 sequence (DNA): TGTGCCACCTGGGCCAATTATTATAAGAAACTCTTT. Amino acids: CATWANYYKKLF.

This clone is medium-sized within its sample. The J gene is TRGJ1 or TRGJ2, the V gene TRGV9. The J gene is absent in TCRdb and was assigned here via DNA matching to germline. Looked up from germline, CDR1 is GITISATS and CDR2 is ISYDGTV (reference sequence). V shed 0 bases, J shed 6 bases, and the junction held 2 bases outside the gene matches. CDR3 length: 12 residues. This CDR3 is CALWEVRYKKLF. Here the CDR3 DNA reads TGTGCCTTGTGGGAGGTGCGTTATAAGAAACTCTTT.

This clone was seen more than once but under ten times. The likely explanation is a read error, given a far larger clone one base away. The same CDR3 also results from other DNA sequences found in this sample. The chain links TRGV2 to TRGJ1 or TRGJ2. Germline matching of the DNA provided the J gene here, since TCRdb leaves it blank. V was clipped by 3 bases and J by 10 bases; unmatched bases: 21. Germline lookup yields CDR1 EGSNGY and CDR2 YDSYNSKV. CDR3 length equals 16 residues. The CDR3 here is CATWDRVGKPGGKKLF. The DNA of the CDR3 is TGTGCCACCTGGGACCGGGTAGGTAAACCTGGGGGAAAGAAACTCTTT.

This clone was observed a handful of times. TCRdb assigns this DNA the protein of a much larger clone, which departs from its translation at residue 11; this likely reflects a read error, and the protein shown comes from translating the DNA. The rearrangement uses TRGV2 and TRGJ1 or TRGJ2. TCRdb supplies no J gene; here it was assigned by aligning the nucleotide sequence to germline. V was pared by 3 bases and J by 9 bases, with 20 bases of the junction left unmatched. Germline CDR1 is EGSNGY and CDR2 is YDSYNSKV. CDR3 size: 16 residues. This CDR3 reads CATWDRVGKPWGKKLF. CDR3 coding DNA: TGTGCCACCTGGGACCGGGTAGGTAAACCTTGGGGTAAGAAACTCTTT.

As for this clone: This likely reflects a read error, since a far larger clone is one base away. The sample has other DNA sequences that encode this CDR3 too. The V gene corresponds to TRGV2; no J gene was called. CDR3 length: 12 amino acids. Germline V lookup: CDR1 EGSNGY, CDR2 YDSYNSKV. This CDR3 is CATWDGPGKKLF. CDR3 DNA: TGTGCCACCTGGGACGGGCCGGGGAAGAAGCTCTTT.

This clone is deemed large. Other DNA sequences within the sample encode an identical CDR3. The V and J genes are TRGV10 and TRGJP1. Germline matching of the DNA provided the J gene here, since TCRdb leaves it blank. TRGV10 carries the ORF label, with uncertain function. The trim removed 8 bases at V and 6 bases at J, leaving 7 bases unmatched. CDR3 length equals 13 residues. The CDR3 is CAAWDYPGWFKIF. DNA for the CDR3: TGTGCTGCGTGGGATTATCCTGGTTGGTTCAAGATATTT.

This clone is labeled as large. The limits of the CDR3 on the DNA are not certain, so only TCRdb's listed CDR3 is given. V gene TRGV11 was called; the J gene was not. TRGV11 is classed as an ORF, of uncertain function. The CDR3 is 16 amino acids long, termini counted. The chain's CDR3 is CTTVPAGLGTSYKKLF.

Sample share makes this clone medium-sized. CDR3 loop: CALWEVHTELGKKIKVF. CDR3 DNA sequence: TGTGCCTTGTGGGAGGTGCATACAGAGTTGGGCAAAAAAATCAAGGTATTT. V usage is TRGV9 and J usage is TRGJP. In the absence of a J gene in TCRdb, the DNA was matched to germline to assign it here. This CDR3 region has 17 residues. CDR1 is GITISATS and CDR2 is ISYDGTV in the germline V gene (reference sequence). The J segment lost 6 bases and the V segment lost 0 bases, leaving 5 bases of the junction unmatched.

This clone is large (0.1 to 1%) within its sample. V is TRGV8 and J is TRGJ1 or TRGJ2. No J gene was available from TCRdb, and it was assigned here by a germline match of the DNA. The CDR3 runs to 12 residues. With 2 bases clipped from V and 4 bases from J, the junction kept 2 bases outside the gene matches. CDR1 is VENAVY, CDR2 YDSYNSRV, per germline. The CDR3 DNA sequence: TGTGCCACCTGGGATAACTATTATAAGAAACTCTTT. It translates to CATWDNYYKKLF.

Relative to its sample, this clone is medium-sized. Within the sample, other DNA sequences also encode this same CDR3. The rearrangement joins TRGV2 to TRGJ1 or TRGJ2. The J gene was missing in TCRdb and was found by matching the end of the DNA to germline. The junction had 11 bases not matched to a gene; V was cut back by 0 bases and J by 12 bases. Germline loops: CDR1 EGSNGY, CDR2 YDSYNSKV. This CDR3 region has 13 residues. CDR3 in DNA: TGTGCCACCTGGGACGGGCTTAAATTAAGGAAACTCTTT. Translated: CATWDGLKLRKLF.

Sample share makes this clone hyperexpanded. This chain connects TRGV3 to TRGJ1 or TRGJ2. TCRdb leaves out the J gene; it was filled in here by matching the DNA to germline. The CDR3 loop spans 14 amino acids. V gave up 3 bases and J gave up 7 bases; unmatched junction bases: 12. Germline CDR1 VTNTFY, CDR2 YDVSTARD (reference sequence). CDR3 in DNA: TGTGCCACCTGGGACGGAGGGATAAGATATAAGAAACTCTTT. It specifies CATWDGGIRYKKLF.

Judged by abundance, this clone is large. The J gene is TRGJ1 or TRGJ2, the V gene TRGV9. The J gene, left out of TCRdb, was set here by checking the DNA against germline. Germline V CDR1 and CDR2: GITISATS, ISYDGTV (reference sequence). The CDR3 length is 13 residues. V dropped 0 bases and J dropped 4; count of bases not matched to a gene: 3. CDR3 in DNA: TGTGCCTTGTGGGAGGTGCAATATTATAAGAAACTCTTT. Protein product: CALWEVQYYKKLF.

This clone is deemed medium-sized. The CDR3 sequence is CATWALAYKKLF. The CDR3 bases are TGTGCCACCTGGGCCCTCGCTTATAAGAAACTCTTT. The chain links TRGV3 to TRGJ1 or TRGJ2. Since TCRdb gives no J gene, matching the DNA to germline was used here to assign it. With 5 bases clipped from V and 6 bases from J, the junction kept 7 bases outside the gene matches. The CDR3 is 12 residues long. Germline loops: CDR1 VTNTFY, CDR2 YDVSTARD (reference sequence).

This clone is medium-sized (0.01 to 0.1%) in the sample. The same CDR3 arises from other DNA sequences in this sample as well. The chain recombines TRGV2 with TRGJ1 or TRGJ2. TCRdb offers no J gene call, so here the DNA was matched to germline to obtain one. The CDR3 runs 13 residues. Unmatched junction bases numbered 4, after V lost 1 base and J lost 4 bases. CDR1 is EGSNGY and CDR2 is YDSYNSKV in the germline V gene. The CDR3 spells CATWDGVYYKKLF. The CDR3 bases are TGTGCCACCTGGGACGGCGTATATTATAAGAAACTCTTT.

Sample share makes this clone medium-sized (0.01 to 0.1%). The chain joins TRGV8 to TRGJ1 or TRGJ2. Matching the DNA to germline supplied the J gene, which TCRdb does not give. The CDR3 sequence is 12 residues long. Germline V gene lookup returns CDR1 VENAVY and CDR2 YDSYNSRV. J lost 7 bases, V lost 3 bases, and 6 bases had no gene match. Here the CDR3 DNA reads TGTGCCACCTGGGATGTGGGCTATAAGAAACTCTTT. It is translated as CATWDVGYKKLF.

This clone is hyperexpanded. This chain uses TRGV2 with TRGJ1 or TRGJ2. The J gene is absent in TCRdb and was assigned here via DNA matching to germline. J gave up 3 bases and V 1 base, and 0 bases lay outside the gene matches. Per the germline V gene, CDR1 is EGSNGY and CDR2 is YDSYNSKV. CDR3 length equals 12 residues. The CDR3 here is CATWDGYYKKLF. DNA of the CDR3: TGTGCCACCTGGGACGGTTATTATAAGAAACTCTTT.

Comment on this clone: The TCRdb protein, from a much larger clone, departs from this DNA's translation at residue 6, likely by read error; the protein shown derives from the DNA. The chain links TRGV2 to TRGJ1 or TRGJ2. TCRdb gives no J gene; it was assigned here by matching the DNA to germline. The CDR3 is 16 residues long. Losses at the gene ends were 3 bases for V and 9 bases for J; bases not matched to a gene: 20. Germline assignment: CDR1 EGSNGY and CDR2 YDSYNSKV. The DNA for the CDR3 is TGTGCCACCTGGGACCAGGTAGGTAAACCTGGGGGTAAGAAACTCTTT. It translates to CATWDQVGKPGGKKLF.

Comment on this clone: A far more abundant clone sits one base away, making this likely a read error. This same CDR3 is encoded by further DNA sequences in the sample. This rearrangement joins TRGV10 to TRGJ1 or TRGJ2. TCRdb is silent on the J gene; assignment here came from matching the DNA to germline. TRGV10 is identified as an open reading frame with a role that is uncertain. The CDR3 covers 11 residues. The CDR3 bases are TGTGCCGCGTGGGATTATTATAAGAAACTCTTT. This sequence encodes CAAWDYYKKLF.

This clone was found a few times. The chain carries TRGV10 and TRGJ1 or TRGJ2. No J gene was available from TCRdb, and it was assigned here by a germline match of the DNA. TRGV10 is given ORF status, its function remaining uncertain. V lost 8 bases to trimming and J lost 9 bases; unmatched junction nucleotides: 20. This CDR3 has 15 amino acids. CDR3 nucleotide sequence: TGTGCTGCGTGGGATTGCGAATGGGGGGGTTGTAAGAAACTCTTT. Translation: CAAWDCEWGGCKKLF.

This clone has just a few counts. This DNA's translation differs at residue 3 from TCRdb's protein, which comes from a much larger clone; a read error is likely, and the protein shown is translated from the DNA. The chain couples TRGV2 to TRGJ1 or TRGJ2. TCRdb leaves out the J gene; it was filled in here by matching the DNA to germline. Germline-derived CDR1 and CDR2 are EGSNGY and YDSYNSKV. The CDR3 covers 16 residues. The CDR3 region has the DNA TGTGCCCCCTGGGACCGGGTAGGTAAACCTGGGGGTAAGAAACTCTTT. Translation: CAPWDRVGKPGGKKLF.

This clone was picked up a small number of times. This chain joins TRGV2 and TRGJ1 or TRGJ2. TCRdb is silent on the J gene; assignment here came from matching the DNA to germline. The CDR3 contains 15 residues. After removal of 3 bases from V and 3 bases from J, the junction contained 11 bases not matched to a gene. Germline V gives CDR1 EGSNGY, CDR2 YDSYNSKV. The CDR3 loop reads CATWDPFDPYYKKLF. CDR3 in DNA: TGTGCCACCTGGGACCCCTTTGACCCTTATTATAAGAAACTCTTT.